This T cell receptor beta chain emerged from a study of cytomegalovirus exposure and HLA in healthy donors (dated by TCRdb to between 2016 and 2019). Regarding the research as a whole: An earlier analysis of roughly 570 of the donors reported roughly 300 Gb of sequence data and 95 million to 140 million unique TCR beta sequences obtained from roughly 170 million T cells. A later genetic analysis took genome-wide SNP genotypes for about 55% of the 666 donors and used that subset as a discovery cohort. Donor age, sex, ethnicity and CMV serostatus were collected together with the repertoire data. An early release covering just under 650 HLA-typed donors comprised roughly 300 gigabases of sequencing data and approximately 80 million unique TCR sequences. In a later analysis, previously published TCR beta repertoires from more than 500 donors were re-analyzed and high-resolution HLA genotyping was added so that TCR occurrence patterns could be studied. Using immunosequencing, the study profiled T cell repertoires from 500 to 800 subjects and related those repertoires to cytomegalovirus serostatus. Among the roughly 390 genotyped donors, around 79% belonged to the genetic ancestry cluster associated with self-reported Caucasian donors. HLA typing included class I and class II loci at four-digit resolution. An earlier analysis of 500 to 750 of the donors applied high-throughput TCR beta sequencing to assess whether each TCR beta V gene segment acted as functional or pseudogenic. Every discovery cohort repertoire had been produced on one sequencing platform. The study combined high-throughput TCR immunosequencing, statistical association of individual TCRs with disease status, and machine learning to predict cytomegalovirus infection status. The aim of the study was to test whether cataloging public T cell receptors could identify signatures of past pathogen exposure. Among 398 genotyped donors of the cohort, an average of approximately 250,000 unique TCR beta nucleotide sequences were sequenced per donor, 15% to 20% of them non-productive. A separate validation cohort of about 110 different subjects was used in addition to the approximately 700-subject first cohort. Rather than drawing on any new phenotypic data, the later analysis identified candidate immune exposures from TCR beta sequences and the way those sequences occurred across donors. Roughly 5 DR-DQ haplotypes were handled as single units for association and clustering because linkage in the cohort was strong. The number of typed donors differed by locus: about 620-630 for A, B, C, DRB1 and DQB1; 522 for DQA1; about 600 for DPA1; and about 470 for DPB1. Here is what the overall study found, with its caveats: The earlier analysis of 450 to 700 of the donors excluded 15 to 20 rarely observed V segments, including chromosome 9 orphons, because counts were too low. In a later analysis, the rate of TCR association differed among HLA loci, with DRB1 alleles having the most associated TCRs and HLA-C alleles having the fewest. Only TCR beta chains were sequenced in this cohort, and the absence of alpha or paired-chain data limited detectable features. In vitro tests confirmed that three of the cytomegalovirus-associated TCR beta chains recognize cytomegalovirus antigens. According to a later analysis, most CMV-associated TCR beta chains appeared to be HLA-restricted, and the HLA associations seemed to be driven largely by CMV exposure. The classifier was reported to diagnose cytomegalovirus status with high specificity and sensitivity in both the original cohort and the validation cohort. A later analysis reported that several top co-occurrence clusters appeared linked to parvovirus B19, influenza, CMV and Epstein-Barr virus. A group of highly shared sequence variants was considered likely to be a technical artifact of the sequencing pipeline. A later analysis found that HLA-associated TCR beta chains were more clonally expanded and had lower generation probabilities than equally common non-associated chains. Broadly in line with IMGT annotations, most TCR beta V segments showed up in productive rearrangements about 87% or about 30% of the time in an earlier analysis of around 550 of the donors. Correlated functional status among segregating V segments might be attributable to linkage disequilibrium, but an unknown experimental factor could not be ruled out. The presence/absence analyses assumed that sequencing depth was roughly uniform across donors, and that assumption may not be true. In a later analysis, around 17,000 TCR beta sequences were associated with specific HLA alleles at a false discovery rate of 0.05. Because HLA typing was missing for some donors at each locus, association tests included only the typed subset. Assigning TCR associations to individual alleles was difficult when HLA alleles, especially DR and DQ, strongly co-occurred. A further reported finding was that TCR beta sequences accurately predicted the HLA-A and HLA-B alleles for most subjects in the first cohort. A later genetic analysis reported fewer N-insertions in productive TCRs among donors in an Asian-associated ancestry cluster than the approximately 670-donor mean. A later genetic analysis associated a missense DCLRE1C variant with V-gene and J-gene trimming of TCR beta chains, and an independent cohort replicated the association. Immune exposure information for the cohort was limited to CMV serostatus. The authors suggested that the approach could potentially be generalized to other disease states and immunological phenotypes. Most TCR sequences were observed very rarely across donors, whereas some public TCRs were present in many individuals. The study gave a list of 150 to 200 TCR beta chains associated with cytomegalovirus. Some IMGT-functional V segments, including TRBV6-2 and TRBV6-3, could not be distinguished by the 87-base-pair reads and were therefore excluded.

Library preparation was by the immunoSEQ multiplex PCR assay. A mixture of 60 forward primers for TCR Vbeta segments and 13 reverse primers for TCR Jbeta segments was used in the multiplex PCR. The CDR3 region of rearranged TCR beta genes was amplified from genomic DNA with a multiplex PCR assay. The Illumina HiSeq System was used to sequence the amplified TCR beta libraries as 87-base-pair reads. The original methods were these. A later analysis counted about 80 million unique TCR beta chains across the 650 to 700 repertoires, and 9.5 million to 11 million of these chains were shared by at least two donors. A nearest-neighbor algorithm error-corrected the raw reads and collapsed the reads into unique sequences, merging closely related sequences to remove PCR and sequencing errors. Alignment of CDR3 sequences to IMGT reference sequences was used to assign V, D and J gene segments. Each retained sequence needed at least a six-nucleotide match to both a V gene segment and a J gene segment. A rearrangement was called productive if the CDR3 had no stop codons and remained in frame with V and J, and every other rearrangement was called non-productive. Following IMGT convention, CDR3 was defined as the stretch from the second conserved V-encoded cysteine to the conserved J-encoded phenylalanine. Sequences without an unambiguous match to a single V gene segment were excluded from the earlier analysis of a few hundred of the donors. An earlier analysis of 587 of the donors called V segments functional above 56.7% productive rearrangements and segregating when the between-donor standard deviation exceeded 5%. To diagnose cytomegalovirus status from the catalog of TCR beta chain sequences, a statistical classification framework was built. In a later analysis, V and J genes were assigned by comparing TCR nucleotide sequences against IMGT/GENE-DB human TR gene sequences. In a later analysis, CDR3 sequences and most-parsimonious VDJ recombination scenarios were assigned using the TCRdist pipeline. In a later analysis, every TCR beta chain was defined by the combination of its CDR3 amino acid sequence and its V-gene family, and reads without a unique V-gene family were dropped. As a way to deal with suspected cross-contamination and a sequencing artifact, a later analysis dropped 450 to 700 nucleotide sequences that were highly shared and had low generation probability. In a later analysis, a clonal expansion index was calculated for each public chain from normalized within-repertoire ranks of inferred template counts. Generation probabilities in a later analysis came from a VDJ recombination model fitted to out-of-frame rearrangements, and those results were checked against IGoR. A later analysis scored TCR-TCR, TCR-HLA and TCR-CMV co-occurrence with hypergeometric tests, applying a repertoire-size bias correction to TCR pairs. To estimate false discovery rates, a later analysis permuted the HLA or CMV assignments 20 times. In a later analysis, co-occurring TCRs were grouped with DBSCAN, and TCRdist sequence similarity was added when clustering was performed within HLA-allele-positive subsets. Co-occurrence clustering excluded repertoires with fewer than 30,000 or more than 120,000 public chains, plus five with anomalous nucleotide sharing. Not all clones reach the TCRdb copy of this immuneACCESS table, which keeps in-frame sequences only. Checked studies attribute under half of the gap to unresolved V genes and leave the rest unexplained. That table is the source of V, J and clone size, and D and trimming were worked out from the DNA. The record for this sample contains approximately 140,000 clones. Of the sample, 1.5% to 1.9% falls within the top ten clones.

Via the germline V gene (reference sequence), CDR1 is LNHDA and CDR2 SQIVND. Taken from cysteine to phenylalanine, the CDR3 has 12 residues. The DNA shown is the 36-base CDR3, in frame from base 1. Trimming costs V 6 bases and J 5 bases, and their ends lie 9 bases apart. Of note for this clone: Its target antigen remains unknown.

In total, roughly 710 healthy bone marrow donors made up the cohort. At the time of sampling, all cohort members were nominally healthy, though unrecorded immune exposures were likely present. The donor tested CMV seronegative, placing the donor among the 350 to 400 seronegative members of the cohort. A peripheral blood sample was provided by each donor, and peripheral blood mononuclear cells were used for TCR beta sequencing. The Qiagen DNeasy Blood Extraction Kit was used to extract genomic DNA from the blood cell samples. This receptor was taken from a woman between 40 and 55 years old in good health and CMV-seronegative. The sequence joins TRBV19 to TRBJ2-3; the D gene cannot be named for sure. The sequenced sample was PBMCs. The DNA is as follows: TGTGCCAGTAGGCAGGATGGAGATACGCAGTATTTT. The translation is CASRQDGDTQYF. The CDR3 plus the reference TRBV19 and TRBJ2-3 genes for the other parts give the full variable domain: DGGITQSPKYLFRKEGQNVTLSCEQNLNHDAMYWYRQDPGQGLRLIYYSQIVNDFQKGDIAEGYSVSREKKESFPLTVTSAQKNPTAFYLCASRQDGDTQYFGPGTRLTVL.